This entry lists 27 T cell receptor beta chains sequenced from one sample in a study of T cell changes during pregnancy in multiple sclerosis. The repertoire was sequenced with immunoSEQ multiplex PCR; TCRdb's copy has only in-frame clones and lacks some. The profile shows about 53,000 clones, 80% to 95% of them singletons. The specimen was CD4+ T cells from peripheral blood mononuclear cells, collected in the third trimester of pregnancy. The receptors come from a female donor with multiple sclerosis, enrolled in a pregnancy study.

The chain joins TRBV19 to TRBJ2-7, with TRBD1 matching over 7 bases. The CDR3 has 15 amino acids. Trimming cost V 3 bases and J 0 bases; bases outside gene matches: 5. From germline, CDR1 is LNHDA and CDR2 SQIVND (reference sequence). For the CDR3, the DNA is TGTGCCAGTAGTATGGGGGACAGAATCTCCTACGAGCAGTACTTC. Translated, it gives CASSMGDRISYEQYF.

The V gene is TRBV5-4, the J gene TRBJ2-5; 12 bases are a match to TRBD2. CDR3 length: 16 residues. Germline V gene sequence: CDR1 SGHNT, CDR2 YYREEE (reference sequence). The V and J ends lost 0 bases and 5 bases, in that order; junction bases with no gene match: 5. The CDR3 DNA reads as TGTGCCAGCAGCTTGGGACTAGCGGGGGCTGGGGAGACCCAGTACTTC. It codes for CASSLGLAGAGETQYF.

This rearrangement joins TRBV5-4 to TRBJ2-5; 8 bases map to TRBD1. J gave up 1 base and V 1 base, and 9 bases lay outside the gene matches. The germline V gene has CDR1 SGHNT and CDR2 YYREEE (reference sequence). The CDR3 totals 17 residues. The CDR3 spells CASSLYQGAAVQETQYF. The CDR3 DNA reads as TGTGCCAGCAGCTTGTACCAGGGGGCAGCGGTCCAAGAGACCCAGTACTTC.

The gene calls are TRBV5-1 and TRBJ2-1; D not resolved. The CDR3 sequence is 13 residues long. V was cut by 0 bases and J by 6 bases, with 7 bases left in between. Per the germline V gene, CDR1 is SGHRS and CDR2 is YFSETQ. CDR3 in DNA: TGCGCCAGCAGCTTGGCTGTCAGCAATGAGCAGTTCTTC. Amino acid sequence: CASSLAVSNEQFF.

This sequence joins TRBV19 and TRBJ1-5, with TRBD1 identical over 7 bases. The CDR3 has 16 residues. The trim removed 3 bases at V and 7 bases at J, leaving 12 bases unmatched. Germline-derived CDR1 and CDR2 are LNHDA and SQIVND (reference sequence). The CDR3 reads CASSMRGQRGGQPQHF. In DNA form, the CDR3 reads TGTGCCAGTAGTATGAGGGGACAGAGGGGCGGCCAGCCCCAGCATTTT. Supplemented by reference TRBV19 and TRBJ1-5, the full variable domain reads DGGITQSPKYLFRKEGQNVTLSCEQNLNHDAMYWYRQDPGQGLRLIYYSQIVNDFQKGDIAEGYSVSREKKESFPLTVTSAQKNPTAFYLCASSMRGQRGGQPQHFGDGTRLSIL.

This clone was seen a single time. The chain is built from TRBV6-6 and TRBJ2-1; 9 bases fit TRBD2. This CDR3 spans 15 amino acids. Unmatched junction bases numbered 13, after V lost 7 bases and J lost 9 bases. CDR1 is MNHNY and CDR2 is SVGAGI in the germline V gene (reference sequence). The CDR3 loop is CASTIFSGGGGEQFF. The CDR3 bases are TGTGCCAGCACCATCTTTAGCGGGGGCGGAGGTGAGCAGTTCTTC.

The chain joins TRBV5-6 to TRBJ1-1; D unresolved. The germline V gene has CDR1 SGHDT and CDR2 YYEEEE. The CDR3 has 14 amino acids. The V and J ends lost 2 bases and 2 bases respectively, with 10 bases between them. CDR3 nucleotide sequence: TGTGCCAGCAGCTTCGGGATTGCAAACACTGAAGCTTTCTTT. Its translation is CASSFGIANTEAFF.

CDR3 nucleotides: TGTGCCAGCAGCTTGGAGGCTAGCGGGGGGAAAAACATTCAGTACTTC. The encoded protein is CASSLEASGGKNIQYF. The J gene is TRBJ2-4, the V gene TRBV5-4; 11 bases align to TRBD2. This CDR3 spans 16 amino acids. J was trimmed by 4 bases and V by 0 bases; bases with no gene match: 3. The germline V gene encodes CDR1 SGHNT and CDR2 YYREEE (reference sequence). The full variable domain, rest sourced from reference TRBV5-4 and TRBJ2-4, is ETGVTQSPTHLIKTRGQQVTLRCSSQSGHNTVSWYQQALGQGPQFIFQYYREEENGRGNFPPRFSGLQFPNYSSELNVNALELDDSALYLCASSLEASGGKNIQYFGAGTRLSVL.

This clone was seen only once. V usage is TRBV6-5 and J usage is TRBJ2-4; a possible D gene is TRBD2 (5 bases). Near its end, the DNA agrees better with TRBJ2-5, so the J call may be wrong. Germline loops: CDR1 MNHEY, CDR2 SVGAGI. The CDR3 length is 12 residues. DNA for the CDR3: TGTGCCAGCAGGACCGGGATTTCGACCCAGTACTTC. Encoded protein: CASRTGISTQYF.

The chain employs TRBV11-1 and TRBJ1-6; D perhaps matches TRBD1 (5 bases). The CDR3 covers 17 residues. V was trimmed by 5 bases and J by 7 bases, leaving 21 bases between them. The germline gives CDR1 SGHAT, CDR2 FQDESV (reference sequence). This CDR3 is CASSVEVRASGNSPLHF. Here the CDR3 DNA reads TGTGCCAGCAGCGTCGAGGTCAGGGCGTCCGGGAATTCACCCCTCCACTTT.

This sequence joins TRBV11-2 and TRBJ2-3; D possibly corresponds to TRBD2 (7 bases). This CDR3 region has 17 residues. From germline, CDR1 is SGHAT and CDR2 FQNNGV. V lost 2 bases and J 2 bases, leaving 17 bases between the germline ends. The CDR3 sequence is CASSLKGGSPPTDTQYF. The CDR3 DNA reads TGTGCCAGCAGCTTAAAGGGGGGGAGTCCACCCACAGATACGCAGTATTTT.

CDR3 sequence (DNA): TGTGCCAGCAGCTTAGGGGCGAACTTCTACGAGCAGTACTTC. Translating gives CASSLGANFYEQYF. The chain is built from TRBV7-2 and TRBJ2-7; D not certain. The length of the CDR3 is 14 residues. V shed 1 base and J shed 3 bases, with 10 bases lying between them. Germline-derived CDR1 and CDR2 are SGHTA and FQGNSA.

The rearrangement joins TRBV5-1 to TRBJ2-7, with TRBD1 matching over 10 bases. Looked up from germline, CDR1 is SGHRS and CDR2 is YFSETQ. The CDR3 has 15 amino acids. V lost 5 bases, J lost 5 bases, and 10 bases stayed unmatched. CDR3 DNA sequence: TGCGCCAGCAGTCAACCGGGACAGGGGCTCCACGAGCAGTACTTC. It translates to CASSQPGQGLHEQYF. Full variable domain (outside the CDR3, taken from reference TRBV5-1 and TRBJ2-7): KAGVTQTPRYLIKTRGQQVTLSCSPISGHRSVSWYQQTPGQGLQFLFEYFSETQRNKGNFPGRFSGRQFSNSRSEMNVSTLELGDSALYLCASSQPGQGLHEQYFGPGTRLTVT.

The rearrangement links TRBV5-5 to TRBJ1-6, with TRBD1 matching over 9 bases. The germline V gene encodes CDR1 SGHKS and CDR2 YYEKEE (reference sequence). The V segment lost 1 base and the J segment 8 bases; nucleotides outside the gene matches: 1. This CDR3 spans 14 amino acids. CDR3: CASSLWTGDSPLHF. The CDR3, as DNA: TGTGCCAGCAGCTTGTGGACAGGGGATTCACCCCTCCACTTT.

This clone was found once. J is TRBJ2-5 and V is TRBV5-1, with D possibly matching TRBD2 (6 bases). Germline CDR1 is SGHRS and CDR2 is YFSETQ. This CDR3 contains 17 residues. Trimming pared 4 bases from V and 0 bases from J, leaving 19 bases between. DNA for the CDR3: TGCGCCAGCAGCATCCCGGACCGGGACTCGTACCAAGAGACCCAGTACTTC. It encodes CASSIPDRDSYQETQYF.

This clone was observed a single time. This rearrangement joins TRBV9 to TRBJ1-5; a weak D match, TRBD1 (5 bases). The CDR3 is made up of 15 amino acids. Germline V lookup: CDR1 SGDLS, CDR2 YYNGEE. Trimming left V 0 bases short and J 3 bases short, with 10 bases between. The CDR3: CASSVDQGLNQPQHF. The CDR3 nucleotides read TGTGCCAGCAGCGTAGATCAGGGTCTCAATCAGCCCCAGCATTTT.

This clone has only one observation. The rearrangement joins TRBV6-5 to TRBJ2-7; possibly TRBD2 for D (6 bases). With 6 bases removed from V and 0 bases from J, the gap between germline ends came to 12 bases. This CDR3 is built from 14 residues. Looked up from germline, CDR1 is MNHEY and CDR2 is SVGAGI. The CDR3 DNA sequence: TGTGCCAGCAGAGCCAGGAGGGACTCCTACGAGCAGTACTTC. Protein: CASRARRDSYEQYF.

The chain combines TRBV30 with TRBJ1-1; the D is unclear. CDR3 length equals 13 residues. The V end was cut by 2 bases, the J end by 4 bases, with 11 bases between. Per the germline V gene, CDR1 is GTSNPN and CDR2 is SVGIG (reference sequence). The CDR3 region is CAWSTGMSTEAFF. CDR3 bases: TGTGCCTGGAGTACGGGGATGAGCACTGAAGCTTTCTTT.

This chain connects TRBV15 to TRBJ1-3, with TRBD1 matching 8 bases. The germline V gene has CDR1 LNHNV and CDR2 YYDKDF (reference sequence). With 4 bases clipped from V and 10 bases from J, the junction kept 3 bases outside the gene matches. CDR3 length equals 12 residues. CDR3 region: CATSTRQGTIYF. CDR3 coding DNA: TGTGCCACCAGCACCAGACAGGGGACCATATATTTT.

This chain connects TRBV5-1 to TRBJ2-7; the D gene is possibly TRBD2 (6 bases). Trimming cost V 6 bases and J 0 bases, with 16 bases left between them. CDR3 size: 15 residues. CDR1 and CDR2 from the germline V gene are SGHRS and YFSETQ. The DNA of the CDR3 is TGCGCCAGCACCCCCTGGGGGGTCGACTCCTACGAGCAGTACTTC. It is translated as CASTPWGVDSYEQYF.

In this sample, this clone turned up a few times. The rearrangement links TRBV18 to TRBJ2-7; D ambiguous. Germline CDR1 and CDR2: KGHSH and LQKENI. The CDR3 extends over 11 amino acids. With 5 bases removed from V and 7 bases from J, the gap between germline ends came to 9 bases. CDR3 loop: CASSTGLEQYF. The CDR3 nucleotides read TGTGCCAGCTCAACTGGGCTGGAGCAGTACTTC.

This sequence joins TRBV5-1 and TRBJ2-2, with D perhaps matching TRBD2 (6 bases). Germline lookup yields CDR1 SGHRS and CDR2 YFSETQ. The CDR3 is 16 amino acids. V lost 2 bases and J 3 bases, leaving 14 bases between the germline ends. The CDR3 DNA reads TGCGCCAGCAGCTTTTTGGAGGGGACTGACACCGGGGAGCTGTTTTTT. Translation gives CASSFLEGTDTGELFF.

The V gene is TRBV4-1, the J gene TRBJ2-3; TRBD2 matches at 13 bases. Germline CDR1 MGHRA, CDR2 YSYEKL. J gave up 3 bases and V 0 bases, and 3 bases lay outside the gene matches. There are 17 residues in the CDR3. The chain's CDR3 is CASSQDTSGGATDTQYF. The CDR3 nucleotides are TGCGCCAGCAGCCAAGATACTAGCGGGGGGGCTACAGATACGCAGTATTTT.

The chain links TRBV7-2 to TRBJ2-7, with D tentatively TRBD2 (6 bases). CDR3 length equals 12 residues. V was cut by 5 bases and J by 3 bases, with 8 bases left in between. In germline, CDR1 is SGHTA, CDR2 FQGNSA. This chain's CDR3 is CASSGGGYEQYF. The CDR3 bases are TGTGCCAGCAGCGGGGGAGGCTACGAGCAGTACTTC.

The V gene is TRBV5-1, the J gene TRBJ1-1; the match to TRBD1 covers 7 bases. V was clipped by 2 bases and J by 8 bases; unmatched bases: 3. Germline loops: CDR1 SGHRS, CDR2 YFSETQ. The CDR3 sequence is 12 residues long. The CDR3 nucleotides are TGCGCCAGCAGCTTCTCGGGACAGGAAGCTTTCTTT. The encoded protein is CASSFSGQEAFF.

The chain joins TRBV15 to TRBJ2-1; tentative D call: TRBD2 (5 bases). Germline CDR1 is LNHNV and CDR2 is YYDKDF (reference sequence). Trimming took off 1 base at V and 6 bases at J, with 22 bases between the two ends. The CDR3 runs 18 residues. CDR3 protein: CATSRAGLVLSILNEQFF. In DNA form, the CDR3 reads TGTGCCACCAGCAGAGCAGGACTCGTCCTATCCATACTCAATGAGCAGTTCTTC.

This chain connects TRBV2 to TRBJ2-7; D is undetermined. V was trimmed by 2 bases and J by 9 bases, leaving 5 bases between them. CDR1 and CDR2 from the germline V gene are SNHLY and FYNNEI. The CDR3 totals 10 residues. CDR3 in amino acids: CASSERLQYF. CDR3 DNA sequence: TGTGCCAGCAGTGAACGTCTGCAGTACTTC.